A selection of T cell receptor beta chains follows, all from one sample in a study of blood T cell repertoires in COVID-19. Measured with immunoSEQ multiplex PCR; TCRdb has only the in-frame clones, and not every one. The data show around 230,000 clones, 83% seen once. The sequencing sample was made of peripheral blood. Every receptor here comes from a woman aged 35 to 49 with active or convalescent COVID-19. Each CDR3 is given without its conserved first and last residue.

v_call	j_call	cdr3_aa
TRBV7-9	TRBJ1-4	ASSLGAGTGTNEKLF
TRBV19	TRBJ2-1	ASKMRGEGDEQF
TRBV4-1	TRBJ2-1	ASSQEGGYNEQF
TRBV7-2	TRBJ1-2	ASSLGATGDYGYT
TRBV3-1/TRBV3-2	TRBJ1-5	ASSQGPGGNQPQH
TRBV18	TRBJ1-6	ASSPEDSPLH
TRBV29-1	TRBJ2-2	SVEEGWGLQGVTNTGELF
TRBV10-3	TRBJ2-1	AISESAGGPNEQF
TRBV28	TRBJ2-7	ASSLTGQGSYEQY
TRBV7-3	TRBJ2-1	ASSISGTSAYNEQF
TRBV27	TRBJ2-2	ASSSGTGFGELF
TRBV7-9	TRBJ1-4	ASSSPFPTNEKLF
TRBV10-3	TRBJ2-3	AISPGQGAADTQY
TRBV7-6	TRBJ2-7	ASSTTGTGGGEQY
TRBV7-9	TRBJ1-1	ASSFLGQAEAF
TRBV6-6	TRBJ1-5	ASSLGGGSNQPQH
TRBV27	TRBJ1-2	ASGRQGGYGYT
TRBV4-3	TRBJ2-7	ASSRLTPGFDEQY
TRBV19	TRBJ1-2	ASSRTPGAISNYGYT
TRBV6-5	TRBJ2-1	ASSVRRTAQYEQF
TRBV11-2	TRBJ2-7	ASSQNGWGRYEQY
TRBV11-3	TRBJ2-7	ASSLSRAGYEQY
TRBV3-1/TRBV3-2	TRBJ2-3	ASSPERGRGDTQY
TRBV7-2	TRBJ2-5	ASSWKRGEETQY
TRBV15	TRBJ2-1	ATRTTGLAIYNEQF
TRBV19	TRBJ2-1	ASSTLLAGAYNEQF
TRBV4-2	TRBJ2-4	ASSQDLPPEGGNIQY
TRBV11-2	TRBJ1-1	ASSYGGVAF
TRBV5-1	TRBJ1-1	ASSLSVGATRAGNTEAF
TRBV4-2	TRBJ2-5	ASSPTSGWEETQY
TRBV6-2/TRBV6-3	TRBJ1-5	ASSWVPRGAWNQPQH
TRBV7-9	TRBJ1-2	ASSSHANVQGPII
TRBV27	TRBJ2-6	ASSLPSSGANVLT
TRBV18	TRBJ2-7	ASSPHGTPHKDHEQY
TRBV6-2/TRBV6-3	TRBJ1-6	ASSNRDRYSPLH
TRBV4-3	TRBJ2-7	ASSRNRDYLSPQY
TRBV7-9	TRBJ1-5	ASSLGQGSNQPQH
TRBV5-4	TRBJ2-5	ASSLGGTEETQY
TRBV15	TRBJ2-7	ATSRDRTSGYAAQY
TRBV7-6	TRBJ2-1	ASSSGQGFDNEQF
TRBV27	TRBJ2-3	ASSLLQARPDTQY
TRBV19	TRBJ1-5	ASSPGGQPQH
TRBV29-1	TRBJ2-1	SVPFWTPLWNEQF
TRBV30	TRBJ2-7	AWKGTGDYEQY
TRBV12-3/TRBV12-4	TRBJ2-7	ASSVTRSGEQY
TRBV7-9	TRBJ2-5	ASSSSRLGRGQETQY
TRBV30	TRBJ1-1	AWSVFAGNTEAF
TRBV7-9	TRBJ2-3	ASSPSGRADTQY
TRBV12-5	TRBJ2-7	ASGLGDRTYEQY
TRBV2	TRBJ1-5	ASSEASTDQPQH
TRBV5-4	TRBJ2-3	ASTPRVSTDTQY
TRBV2	TRBJ2-5	ASSVTGGQGETQY
TRBV11-2	TRBJ1-1	ASSLVSGGTEAF